This T cell receptor (beta chain) was sequenced for a study of blood T cell repertoires in COVID-19. Trimming took 4 bases from V and 2 from J; bases not matched to a gene: 5. The CDR3 contains 15 residues. The V gene's germline CDR1 is SGHNT and CDR2 YYREEE (reference sequence). Sequencing used immunoSEQ multiplex PCR; TCRdb keeps in-frame clones, though not all of them. The repertoire includes tens of thousands of clones, roughly 90% of them detected once, and roughly 2.3% sits in the top ten. The source material was peripheral blood. The rearrangement joins TRBV5-4 to TRBJ2-7, with TRBD1 identical over 11 bases. The sequence was collected from a man aged 45-60 years with acute or convalescent COVID-19. This CDR3 reads CASSLDRGQTYEQYF. The CDR3 bases are TGTGCCAGCAGCCTGGACAGGGGGCAGACCTACGAGCAGTACTTC.